Given below is one T cell receptor beta chain in context. What it binds is unknown. Expressed TCRB transcripts were sequenced because the entire RNA isolate underwent reverse transcription. Clones were sequenced by immunoSEQ multiplex PCR, and TCRdb holds only the in-frame ones, with some missing. This table has some 330,000 clones, 10% to 15% appearing once. The CDR3 covers 14 residues. Germline CDR1 is SSHAT and CDR2 is FNYEAQ (reference sequence). The germline V and J ends were trimmed by 1 base and 8 bases, with 12 bases remaining between them. This sample was taken from a study of beta chain features in type 1 diabetes. Whole-study results and caveats: All four CD4+ subsets from Type 1 diabetes patients carried moderately but significantly shorter TCRB CDR3s. Small HLA sub-analyses could not settle whether HLA shapes TCRB rearrangement.

Source material: naive CD4+ T cells from blood. The sequence was obtained from a woman aged 18 to 35 with type 1 diabetes. This sequence joins TRBV7-7 and TRBJ2-1, with TRBD2 as a possible D gene (5 bases). The CDR3, as DNA: TGTGCCAGCAGCTTAGATCGGGGTTCCGATGAGCAGTTCTTC. It codes for CASSLDRGSDEQFF.